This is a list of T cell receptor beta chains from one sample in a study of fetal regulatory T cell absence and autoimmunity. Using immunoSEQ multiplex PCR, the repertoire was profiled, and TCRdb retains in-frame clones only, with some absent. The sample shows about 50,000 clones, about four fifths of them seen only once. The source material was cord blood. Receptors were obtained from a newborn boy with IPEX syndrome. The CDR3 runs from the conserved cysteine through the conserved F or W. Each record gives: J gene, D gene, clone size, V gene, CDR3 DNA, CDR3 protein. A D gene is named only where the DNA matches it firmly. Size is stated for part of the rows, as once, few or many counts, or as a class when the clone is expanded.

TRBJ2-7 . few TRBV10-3 TGTGCCATCAGTGAGCGCCATGACTCCTACGAGCAGTACTTC CAISERHDSYEQYF
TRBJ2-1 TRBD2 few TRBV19 TGTGCCAGTACCGCCCTAGCGGGGGGGAAGTACAATGAGCAGTTCTTC CASTALAGGKYNEQFF
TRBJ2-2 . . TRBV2 TGTGCCAGCAGTGAGCGGGCTGGGGAGCTGTTTTTT CASSERAGELFF
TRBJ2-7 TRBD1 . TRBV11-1 TGTGCCAGCAGCCCGACAGGGGTCGGCTACGAGCAGTACTTC CASSPTGVGYEQYF
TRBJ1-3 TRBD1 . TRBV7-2 TGTGCCAGCAGCTTGACAGGGTTTGGAAACACCATATATTTT CASSLTGFGNTIYF
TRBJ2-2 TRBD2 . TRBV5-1 TGCGCCAGCAGCTTGGCTAGCGGGAGGGCCGGGGAGCTGTTTTTT CASSLASGRAGELFF
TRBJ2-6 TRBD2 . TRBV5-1 TGCGCCAGCGGACTAGCGGGAGGGCCGGAAGGGGCCAACGTCCTGACTTTC CASGLAGGPEGANVLTF
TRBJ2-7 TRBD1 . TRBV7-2 TGTGCCAGCAGCTTTAGACAGGGAAGCTCCTACGAGCAGTACTTC CASSFRQGSSYEQYF
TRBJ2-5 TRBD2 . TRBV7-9 TGTGCCAGCAGCGTACCCCTTAGCGGGGGTCAAGAGACCCAGTACTTC CASSVPLSGGQETQYF
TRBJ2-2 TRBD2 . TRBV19 TGTGCCAGTACCCTCCTAGCGGGTCGGATCGGGGAGCTGTTTTTT CASTLLAGRIGELFF
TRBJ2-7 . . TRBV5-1 TGCGCCAGCAGCTCGAGTGCCTACGAGCAGTACTTC CASSSSAYEQYF
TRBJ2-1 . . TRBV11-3 TGTGCCAGCAGCTTAAGGGCTAGCCTATACAATGAGCAGTTCTTC CASSLRASLYNEQFF
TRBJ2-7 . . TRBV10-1 TGCGCCAGCAGTCCCGGACGCAGCTCCTACGAGCAGTACTTC CASSPGRSSYEQYF
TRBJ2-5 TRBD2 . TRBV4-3 TGCGCCAGCAGCCAAGATCTTAGCGGGGTTAACCAGTACTTC CASSQDLSGVNQYF
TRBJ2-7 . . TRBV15 TGTGCCACCAGCAGAGGGCGCACCGACCTATACGAGCAGTACTTC CATSRGRTDLYEQYF
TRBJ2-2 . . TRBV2 TGTGCCAGCAGTGAAGCAACAGGGAACACCGGGGAGCTGTTTTTT CASSEATGNTGELFF
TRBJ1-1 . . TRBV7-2 TGTGCCAGCAGCTTTTTAACAGGGAACACTGAAGCTTTCTTT CASSFLTGNTEAFF
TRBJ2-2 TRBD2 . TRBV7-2 TGTGCCAGCAGCTTGACTAGCGGGAACACCGGGGAGCTGTTTTTT CASSLTSGNTGELFF
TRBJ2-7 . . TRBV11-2 TGTGCCAGCAGCCGGTCCGGGCAAACCTACGAGCAGTACTTC CASSRSGQTYEQYF
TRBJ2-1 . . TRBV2 TGTGCCAGCACGGGACTCCCGGCCCCCAATGAGCAGTTCTTC CASTGLPAPNEQFF
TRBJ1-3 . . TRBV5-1 TGCGCCAGCAGCTTGGCGACAGGTTTTTCTGGAAACACCATATATTTT CASSLATGFSGNTIYF
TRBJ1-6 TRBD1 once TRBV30 TGTGCCTGGGAAACAGGGGGCGCGATCTCCTATAATTCACCCCTCCACTTT CAWETGGAISYNSPLHF
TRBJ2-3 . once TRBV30 TGTGCCTGGAGTCCGGGGGCCTCAGATACGCAGTATTTT CAWSPGASDTQYF
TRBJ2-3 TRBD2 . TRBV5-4 TGTGCCAGCAGCTTCCCTAGCGGGGCCACAGATACGCAGTATTTT CASSFPSGATDTQYF
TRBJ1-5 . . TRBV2 TGTGCCAGCAGTTCCAGGGGACCTTATCAGCCCCAGCATTTT CASSSRGPYQPQHF
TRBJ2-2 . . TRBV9 TGTGCCAGCAGCGTAGAGGCCGGGGAGCTGTTTTTT CASSVEAGELFF
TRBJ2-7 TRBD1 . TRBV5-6 TGTGCCAGCAGCTTCTTCGACAGGGGGCTTTCCTACGAGCAGTACTTC CASSFFDRGLSYEQYF